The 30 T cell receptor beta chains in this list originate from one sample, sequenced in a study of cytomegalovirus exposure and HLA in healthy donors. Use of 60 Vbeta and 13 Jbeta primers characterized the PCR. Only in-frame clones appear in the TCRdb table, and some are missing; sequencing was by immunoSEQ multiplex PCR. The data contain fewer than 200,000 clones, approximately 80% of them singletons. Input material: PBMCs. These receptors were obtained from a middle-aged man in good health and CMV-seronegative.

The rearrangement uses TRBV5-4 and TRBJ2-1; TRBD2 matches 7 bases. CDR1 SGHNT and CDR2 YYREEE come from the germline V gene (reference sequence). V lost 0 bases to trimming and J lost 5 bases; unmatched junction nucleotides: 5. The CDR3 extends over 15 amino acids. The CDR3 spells CASSLDQRGNNEQFF. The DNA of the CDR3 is TGTGCCAGCAGCTTGGACCAGCGGGGCAACAATGAGCAGTTCTTC.

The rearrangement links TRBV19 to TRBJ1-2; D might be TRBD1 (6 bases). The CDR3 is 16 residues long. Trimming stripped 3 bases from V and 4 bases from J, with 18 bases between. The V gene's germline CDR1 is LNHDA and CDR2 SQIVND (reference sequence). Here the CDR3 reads CASSIGRGGPSYGYTF. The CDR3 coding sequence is TGTGCCAGTAGTATTGGGCGGGGGGGGCCCTCCTATGGCTACACCTTC.

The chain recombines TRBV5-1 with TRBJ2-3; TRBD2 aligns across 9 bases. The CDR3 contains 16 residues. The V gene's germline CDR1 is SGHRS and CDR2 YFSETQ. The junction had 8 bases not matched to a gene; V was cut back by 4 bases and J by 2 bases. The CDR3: CASSQVAGAYTDTQYF. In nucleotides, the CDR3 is TGCGCCAGCAGCCAAGTAGCGGGAGCTTACACAGATACGCAGTATTTT.

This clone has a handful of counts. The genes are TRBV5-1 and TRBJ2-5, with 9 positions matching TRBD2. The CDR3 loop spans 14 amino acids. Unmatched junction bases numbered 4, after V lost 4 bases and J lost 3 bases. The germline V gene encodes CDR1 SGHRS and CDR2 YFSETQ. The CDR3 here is CASSPIAGEETQYF. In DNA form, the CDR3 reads TGCGCCAGCAGCCCAATAGCGGGGGAAGAGACCCAGTACTTC.

DNA of the CDR3: TGTGCCAGCTCACCACCGAACGGGGACGAGCAGTACTTC. It translates to CASSPPNGDEQYF. The J gene is TRBJ2-7, the V gene TRBV18; D is possibly TRBD2 (5 bases). The V and J ends lost 0 bases and 5 bases respectively, with 8 bases between them. CDR1 and CDR2 (germline): KGHSH, LQKENI. This CDR3 region has 13 residues.

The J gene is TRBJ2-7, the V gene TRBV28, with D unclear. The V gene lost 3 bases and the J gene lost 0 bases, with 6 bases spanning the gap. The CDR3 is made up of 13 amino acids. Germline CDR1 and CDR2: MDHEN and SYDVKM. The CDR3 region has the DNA TGTGCCAGCAGTTTCCAGAACTCCTACGAGCAGTACTTC. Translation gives CASSFQNSYEQYF.

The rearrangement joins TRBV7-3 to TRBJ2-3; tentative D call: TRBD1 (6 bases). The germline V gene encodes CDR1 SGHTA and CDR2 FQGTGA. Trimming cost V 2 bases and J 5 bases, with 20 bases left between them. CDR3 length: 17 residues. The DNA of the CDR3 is TGTGCCAGCAGCTTACTGCCGGGCGTGGGGGCCAGAGATACGCAGTATTTT. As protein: CASSLLPGVGARDTQYF.

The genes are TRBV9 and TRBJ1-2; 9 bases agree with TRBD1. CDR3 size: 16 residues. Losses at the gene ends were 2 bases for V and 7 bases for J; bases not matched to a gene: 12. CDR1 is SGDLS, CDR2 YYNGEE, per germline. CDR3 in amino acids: CASSVDRGNFLGGYTF. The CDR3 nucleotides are TGTGCCAGCAGCGTTGACAGGGGGAACTTTTTGGGTGGCTACACCTTC. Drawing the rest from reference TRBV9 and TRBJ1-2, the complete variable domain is DSGVTQTPKHLITATGQRVTLRCSPRSGDLSVYWYQQSLDQGLQFLIQYYNGEERAKGNILERFSAQQFPDLHSELNLSSLELGDSALYFCASSVDRGNFLGGYTFGSGTRLTVV.

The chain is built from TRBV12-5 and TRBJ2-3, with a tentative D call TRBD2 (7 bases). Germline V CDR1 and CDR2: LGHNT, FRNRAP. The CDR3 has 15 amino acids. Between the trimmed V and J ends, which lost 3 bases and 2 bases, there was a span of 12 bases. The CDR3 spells CASGLEGGPTDTQYF. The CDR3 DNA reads TGTGCTAGTGGTTTAGAGGGGGGGCCCACAGATACGCAGTATTTT.

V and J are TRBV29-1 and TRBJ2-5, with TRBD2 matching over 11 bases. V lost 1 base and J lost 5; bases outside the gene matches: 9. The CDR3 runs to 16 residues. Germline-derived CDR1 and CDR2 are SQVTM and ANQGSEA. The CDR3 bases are TGCAGCGTTGAAGCGCGGGCTAGCGGGGGGAAGGAGACCCAGTACTTC. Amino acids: CSVEARASGGKETQYF.

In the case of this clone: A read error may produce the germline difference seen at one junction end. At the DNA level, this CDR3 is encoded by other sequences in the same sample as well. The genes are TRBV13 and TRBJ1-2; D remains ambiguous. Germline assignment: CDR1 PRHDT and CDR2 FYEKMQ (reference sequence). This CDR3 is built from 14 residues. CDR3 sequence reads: CASSLVTWNYGYTF. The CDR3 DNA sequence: TGTGCCAGCAGCTTAGTAACATGGAACTACGGCTACACCTTC.

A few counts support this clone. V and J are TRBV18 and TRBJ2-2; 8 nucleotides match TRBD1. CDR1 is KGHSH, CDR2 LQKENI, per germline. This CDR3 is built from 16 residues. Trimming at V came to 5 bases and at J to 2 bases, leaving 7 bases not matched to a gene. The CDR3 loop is CASSSGQGLNTGELFF. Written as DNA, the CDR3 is TGTGCCAGCTCATCCGGACAGGGTCTAAACACCGGGGAGCTGTTTTTT. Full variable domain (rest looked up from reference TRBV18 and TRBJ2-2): NAGVMQNPRHLVRRRGQEARLRCSPMKGHSHVYWYRQLPEEGLKFMVYLQKENIIDESGMPKERFSAEFPKEGPSILRIQQVVRGDSAAYFCASSSGQGLNTGELFFGEGSRLTVL.

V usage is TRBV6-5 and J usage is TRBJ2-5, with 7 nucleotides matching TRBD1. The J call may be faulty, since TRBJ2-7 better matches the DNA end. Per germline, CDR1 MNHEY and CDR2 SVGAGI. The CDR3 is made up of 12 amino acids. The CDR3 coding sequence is TGTGCCAGCAGCCAAACAGGGGCCGAGCAGTACTTC. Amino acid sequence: CASSQTGAEQYF.

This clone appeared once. The chain's CDR3 is CASSSSTREQYF. The CDR3 DNA is TGTGCCAGCAGTTCCTCGACTCGCGAGCAGTACTTC. The chain is built from TRBV28 and TRBJ2-7; D is undetermined. The CDR3 sequence is 12 residues long. Trimming took off 4 bases at V and 6 bases at J, with 10 bases between the two ends. CDR1 and CDR2 (germline): MDHEN, SYDVKM.

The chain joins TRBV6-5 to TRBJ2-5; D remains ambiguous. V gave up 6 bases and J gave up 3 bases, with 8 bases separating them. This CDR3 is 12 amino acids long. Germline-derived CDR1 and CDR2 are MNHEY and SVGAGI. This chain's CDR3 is CASRTPKETQYF. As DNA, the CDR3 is TGTGCCAGCAGGACACCGAAAGAGACCCAGTACTTC.

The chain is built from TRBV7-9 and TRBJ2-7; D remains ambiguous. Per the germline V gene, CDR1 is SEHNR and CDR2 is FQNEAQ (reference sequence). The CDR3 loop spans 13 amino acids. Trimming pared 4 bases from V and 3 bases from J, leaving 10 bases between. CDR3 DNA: TGTGCCAGCAGCTCAGGCAGATACTACGAGCAGTACTTC. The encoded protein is CASSSGRYYEQYF.

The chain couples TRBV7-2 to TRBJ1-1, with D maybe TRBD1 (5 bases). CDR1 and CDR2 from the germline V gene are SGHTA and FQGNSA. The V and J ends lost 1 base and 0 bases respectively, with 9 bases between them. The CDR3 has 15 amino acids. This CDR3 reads CASSLGGDLNTEAFF. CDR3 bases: TGTGCCAGCAGCTTAGGGGGGGACCTGAACACTGAAGCTTTCTTT. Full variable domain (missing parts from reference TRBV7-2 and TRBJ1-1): GAGVSQSPSNKVTEKGKDVELRCDPISGHTALYWYRQSLGQGLEFLIYFQGNSAPDKSGLPSDRFSAERTGGSVSTLTIQRTQQEDSAVYLCASSLGGDLNTEAFFGQGTRLTVV.

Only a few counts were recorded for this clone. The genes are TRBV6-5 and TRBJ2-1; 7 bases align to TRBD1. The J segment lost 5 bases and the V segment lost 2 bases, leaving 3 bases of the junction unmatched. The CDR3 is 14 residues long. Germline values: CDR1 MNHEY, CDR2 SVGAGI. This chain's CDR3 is CASSYVTGDNEQFF. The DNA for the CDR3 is TGTGCCAGCAGTTACGTCACAGGGGACAATGAGCAGTTCTTC.

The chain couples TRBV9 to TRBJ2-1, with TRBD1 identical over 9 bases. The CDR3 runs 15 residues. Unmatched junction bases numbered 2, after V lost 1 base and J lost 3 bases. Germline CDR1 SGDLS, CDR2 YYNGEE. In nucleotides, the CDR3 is TGTGCCAGCAGCGTATCGGGACAGGGCTACAATGAGCAGTTCTTC. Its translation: CASSVSGQGYNEQFF.

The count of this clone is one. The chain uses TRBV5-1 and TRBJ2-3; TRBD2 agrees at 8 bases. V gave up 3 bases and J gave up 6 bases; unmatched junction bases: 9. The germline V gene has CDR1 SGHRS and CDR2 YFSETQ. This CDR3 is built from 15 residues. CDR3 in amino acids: CASSSGGGRLDTQYF. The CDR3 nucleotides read TGCGCCAGCAGCTCGGGGGGGGGCCGATTGGATACGCAGTATTTT.

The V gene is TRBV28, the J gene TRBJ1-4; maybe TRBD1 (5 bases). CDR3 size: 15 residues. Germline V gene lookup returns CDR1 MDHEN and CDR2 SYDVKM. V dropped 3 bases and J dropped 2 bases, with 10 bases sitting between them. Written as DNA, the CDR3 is TGTGCCAGCAGTTTGGGGGGTCAGACTAATGAAAAACTGTTTTTT. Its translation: CASSLGGQTNEKLFF.

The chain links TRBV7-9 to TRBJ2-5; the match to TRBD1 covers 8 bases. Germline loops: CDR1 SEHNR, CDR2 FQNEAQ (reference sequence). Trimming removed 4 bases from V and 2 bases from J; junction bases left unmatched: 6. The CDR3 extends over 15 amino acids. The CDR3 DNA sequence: TGTGCCAGCAGCTATAGGACAGGGAATCAAGAGACCCAGTACTTC. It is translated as CASSYRTGNQETQYF.

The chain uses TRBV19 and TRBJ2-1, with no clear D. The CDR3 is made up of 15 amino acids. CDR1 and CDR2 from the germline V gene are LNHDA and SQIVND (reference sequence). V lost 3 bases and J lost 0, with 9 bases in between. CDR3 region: CASSMSPVSYNEQFF. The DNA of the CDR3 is TGTGCCAGTAGTATGTCGCCGGTCTCCTACAATGAGCAGTTCTTC.

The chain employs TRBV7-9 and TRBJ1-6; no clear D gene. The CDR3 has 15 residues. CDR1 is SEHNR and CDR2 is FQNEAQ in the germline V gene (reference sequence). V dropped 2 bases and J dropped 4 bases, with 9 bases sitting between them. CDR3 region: CASSLTTGYNSPLHF. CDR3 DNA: TGTGCCAGCAGCTTAACCACCGGGTATAATTCACCCCTCCACTTT.

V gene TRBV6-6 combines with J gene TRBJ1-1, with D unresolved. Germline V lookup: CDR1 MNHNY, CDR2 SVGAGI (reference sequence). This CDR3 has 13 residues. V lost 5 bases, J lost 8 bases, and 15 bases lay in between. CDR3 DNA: TGTGCCAGCAGTCTCGCGGCGCAAGCGGAAGCTTTCTTT. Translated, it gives CASSLAAQAEAFF.

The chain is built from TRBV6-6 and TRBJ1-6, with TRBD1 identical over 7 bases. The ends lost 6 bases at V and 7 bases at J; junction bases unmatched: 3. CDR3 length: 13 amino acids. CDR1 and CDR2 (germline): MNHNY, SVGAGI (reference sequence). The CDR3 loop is CASRRDRNSPLHF. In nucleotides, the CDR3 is TGTGCCAGCAGAAGGGACAGAAATTCACCCCTCCACTTT.

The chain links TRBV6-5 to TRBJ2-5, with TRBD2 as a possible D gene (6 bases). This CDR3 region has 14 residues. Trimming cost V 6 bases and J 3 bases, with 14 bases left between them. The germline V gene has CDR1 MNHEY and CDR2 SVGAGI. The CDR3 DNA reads TGTGCCAGCAGAAAGACTAGAGTCGAAGAGACCCAGTACTTC. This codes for CASRKTRVEETQYF.

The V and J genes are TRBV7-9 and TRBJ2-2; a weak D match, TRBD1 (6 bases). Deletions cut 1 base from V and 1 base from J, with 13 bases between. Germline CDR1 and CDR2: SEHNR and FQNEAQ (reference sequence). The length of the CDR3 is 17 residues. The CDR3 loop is CASSLVGFRGNTGELFF. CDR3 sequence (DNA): TGTGCCAGCAGCTTAGTAGGTTTCAGGGGGAACACCGGGGAGCTGTTTTTT.

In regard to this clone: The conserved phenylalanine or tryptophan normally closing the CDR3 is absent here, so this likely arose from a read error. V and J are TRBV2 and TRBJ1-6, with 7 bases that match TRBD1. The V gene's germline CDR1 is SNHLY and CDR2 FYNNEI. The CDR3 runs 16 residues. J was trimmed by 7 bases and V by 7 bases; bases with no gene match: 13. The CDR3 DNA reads TGTGCCAGCATCAAGGGACAGTTGTCGGGGAATTCACCCCTCCACCTT. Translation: CASIKGQLSGNSPLHL.

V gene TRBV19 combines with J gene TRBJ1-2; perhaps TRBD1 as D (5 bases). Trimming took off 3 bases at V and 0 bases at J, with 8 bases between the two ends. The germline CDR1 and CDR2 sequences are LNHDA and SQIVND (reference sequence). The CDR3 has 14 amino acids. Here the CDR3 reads CASSITTANYGYTF. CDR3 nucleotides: TGTGCCAGTAGTATCACGACAGCTAACTATGGCTACACCTTC.